This T cell receptor (beta chain) was observed in a study of cytotoxic CD8 clonotypes in ibrutinib-treated CLL. For this clone: What it binds is unknown.

Findings and caveats of the study: Baseline levels were approached again at progression, after clonality had risen at ibrutinib response.

CDR3 length: 13 amino acids. Trimming cost V 3 bases and J 6 bases, with 9 bases left between them. Germline V gene lookup returns CDR1 MNHEY and CDR2 SMNVEV (reference sequence). Clones were read by immunoSEQ multiplex PCR, and TCRdb kept only the in-frame ones, dropping some. The sample contains 130,000 or so clones, over 75% of which appear only once. This sequence originates from a human donor with chronic lymphocytic leukemia. The input for sequencing was PBMCs, taken after 24 months of ibrutinib treatment. The V and J genes are TRBV27 and TRBJ1-5, with D unresolved. CDR3 amino acids: CASSFLEGQPQHF. CDR3 DNA: TGTGCCAGCAGTTTCTTAGAGGGTCAGCCCCAGCATTTT.